Shown below are 17 T cell receptor beta chains from a single sample sequenced in a study of OX40 agonist ivuxolimab in advanced cancers. Data came from immunoSEQ multiplex PCR; TCRdb stores just in-frame clones and leaves some out. The table lists 60,000 to 75,000 clones, over 75% of them singletons, with roughly 5% in the top ten. This specimen consisted of CD4+ or CD8+ T cells sorted from blood, obtained in a trial of the OX40 agonist ivuxolimab. The receptors shown here come from an adult with an advanced solid tumor such as melanoma, head and neck, liver or kidney cancer.

This chain uses TRBV10-3 with TRBJ2-1; D perhaps matches TRBD2 (6 bases). V dropped 5 bases and J dropped 8 bases, with 10 bases sitting between them. CDR1 is ENHRY and CDR2 is SYGVKD in the germline V gene. CDR3 length equals 12 residues. Written as DNA, the CDR3 is TGTGCCATCAGTTGGACTAATGATGAGCAGTTCTTC. It codes for CAISWTNDEQFF.

The chain uses TRBV15 and TRBJ2-1; 8 nucleotides match TRBD1. V lost 9 bases, J lost 0 bases, and 4 bases stayed unmatched. The CDR3 is made up of 14 amino acids. Per the germline V gene, CDR1 is LNHNV and CDR2 is YYDKDF (reference sequence). The CDR3 spells CATRTGSSYNEQFF. As DNA, the CDR3 is TGTGCCACGAGGACAGGGAGCTCCTACAATGAGCAGTTCTTC.

The genes are TRBV27 and TRBJ2-1, with 8 bases lining up with TRBD2. CDR1 MNHEY and CDR2 SMNVEV come from the germline V gene (reference sequence). The CDR3 consists of 15 residues. J was trimmed by 7 bases and V by 4 bases; bases with no gene match: 9. CDR3 in DNA: TGTGCCAGCAGTTCCCCCGGGACTAGGTCGAATGAGCAGTTCTTC. Translating gives CASSSPGTRSNEQFF.

The rearrangement joins TRBV7-9 to TRBJ2-1; TRBD1 aligns across 9 bases. CDR3 size: 15 residues. After removal of 7 bases from V and 6 bases from J, the junction contained 10 bases not matched to a gene. The germline V gene encodes CDR1 SEHNR and CDR2 FQNEAQ (reference sequence). CDR3 loop: CASNGGGQGGNEQFF. CDR3 nucleotide sequence: TGTGCCAGCAACGGAGGGGGACAGGGCGGCAATGAGCAGTTCTTC. The whole variable domain, remainder taken from reference TRBV7-9 and TRBJ2-1, is DTGVSQNPRHKITKRGQNVTFRCDPISEHNRLYWYRQTLGQGPEFLTYFQNEAQLEKSRLLSDRFSAERPKGSFSTLEIQRTEQGDSAMYLCASNGGGQGGNEQFFGPGTRLTVL.

A few counts support this clone. The chain couples TRBV9 to TRBJ1-2; D is perhaps TRBD1 (5 bases). Trimming took off 3 bases at V and 4 bases at J, with 13 bases between the two ends. Germline lookup yields CDR1 SGDLS and CDR2 YYNGEE. The CDR3 is 14 residues long. CDR3 nucleotide sequence: TGTGCCAGCAGCGGAACTACAGGATCCTATGGCTACACCTTC. Protein sequence: CASSGTTGSYGYTF.

The chain has TRBV7-9 and TRBJ2-3; no firm D call. This CDR3 has 15 residues. CDR1 and CDR2 from the germline V gene are SEHNR and FQNEAQ (reference sequence). The V end lost 0 bases, the J end lost 0 bases, and 7 bases lay between the germline ends. The CDR3: CASSLAGTSTDTQYF. CDR3 nucleotide sequence: TGTGCCAGCAGCTTAGCGGGTACTAGCACAGATACGCAGTATTTT.

This clone was recorded only once. V and J are TRBV6-5 and TRBJ1-5, with 7 bases aligning to TRBD1. The V gene's germline CDR1 is MNHEY and CDR2 SVGAGI. V dropped 4 bases and J dropped 6; count of bases not matched to a gene: 6. The CDR3 covers 14 residues. CDR3 residues: CASSLGAGGQPQHF. In DNA form, the CDR3 reads TGTGCCAGCAGTTTGGGGGCAGGGGGTCAGCCCCAGCATTTT.

The rearrangement uses TRBV6-6 and TRBJ1-4; D unclear. V was clipped by 0 bases and J by 14 bases, with 13 bases between them. This CDR3 contains 13 residues. Germline V gives CDR1 MNHNY, CDR2 SVGAGI (reference sequence). The CDR3 sequence is CASSYSTPLQLFF. The CDR3 nucleotides are TGTGCCAGCAGTTACTCGACGCCCCTCCAGCTGTTTTTT.

The rearrangement links TRBV6-1 to TRBJ1-1; TRBD1 is a possible D gene (6 bases). Germline CDR1 is MNHNS and CDR2 is SASEGT. Trimming cost V 6 bases and J 5 bases, with 16 bases left between them. CDR3 length: 14 residues. CDR3 sequence (DNA): TGTGCCAGCAGGGAACAGGGCGATCGGACTGAAGCTTTCTTT. Protein product: CASREQGDRTEAFF.

The CDR3 loop is CASSPIQGSAETQYF. The CDR3 DNA follows: TGTGCCAGCTCACCGATCCAAGGGAGCGCAGAGACCCAGTACTTC. The rearrangement joins TRBV18 to TRBJ2-5; TRBD2 might be the D (5 bases). This CDR3 is 15 amino acids long. V lost 3 bases and J 4 bases, leaving 15 bases between the germline ends. CDR1 is KGHSH, CDR2 LQKENI, per germline.

This clone was observed once. The chain links TRBV2 to TRBJ2-7; TRBD1 aligns across 10 bases. Germline CDR1 is SNHLY and CDR2 is FYNNEI. J gave up 4 bases and V 7 bases, and 4 bases lay outside the gene matches. The CDR3 has 13 amino acids. This CDR3 reads CASIGTGAYEQYF. DNA for the CDR3: TGTGCCAGCATTGGGACAGGGGCGTACGAGCAGTACTTC.

This chain joins TRBV7-9 and TRBJ2-3, with D uncertain. From germline, CDR1 is SEHNR and CDR2 FQNEAQ (reference sequence). The V end lost 3 bases, the J end lost 6 bases, and 10 bases lay between the germline ends. CDR3 length: 13 residues. For the CDR3, the DNA is TGTGCCAGCAGCTTGGGCCGGTTGGATACGCAGTATTTT. Translating gives CASSLGRLDTQYF.

The V gene is TRBV4-2, the J gene TRBJ2-2; tentatively, D is TRBD2 (5 bases). V was pared by 1 base and J by 3 bases, with 12 bases between. Germline assignment: CDR1 LGHNA and CDR2 YNFKEQ. The CDR3 has 16 residues. CDR3 coding DNA: TGTGCCAGCAGCCAAGCCCTAGCTTCGGACACCGGGGAGCTGTTTTTT. Its protein product is CASSQALASDTGELFF.

The chain joins TRBV6-6 to TRBJ1-1, with 9 bases fitting TRBD1. The CDR3 spans 15 residues. V lost 2 bases to trimming and J lost 7 bases; unmatched junction nucleotides: 8. Germline V CDR1 and CDR2: MNHNY, SVGAGI (reference sequence). The chain's CDR3 is CASSYGGQGTREAFF. The CDR3 DNA reads TGTGCCAGCAGTTACGGCGGACAGGGGACCCGTGAAGCTTTCTTT.

This clone was counted once. This chain's CDR3 is CASSRTSGPYNEQFF. The CDR3 bases are TGTGCCAGCAGCCGGACTAGCGGTCCCTACAATGAGCAGTTCTTC. V usage is TRBV9 and J usage is TRBJ2-1; 10 bases agree with TRBD2. The CDR3 has 15 residues. V trimming: 4 bases; J trimming: 2 bases; junction bases outside the gene matches: 3. Germline V gene data show CDR1 as SGDLS and CDR2 as YYNGEE.

The chain recombines TRBV6-1 with TRBJ1-5, with a tentative D call TRBD1 (5 bases). V was trimmed by 7 bases and J by 0 bases, leaving 13 bases between them. CDR1 MNHNS and CDR2 SASEGT come from the germline V gene. The CDR3 runs to 15 residues. The DNA for the CDR3 is TGTGCCAGCAAAGACAGATTTATTAGCAATCAGCCCCAGCATTTT. This gives the protein CASKDRFISNQPQHF.

The rearrangement links TRBV5-1 to TRBJ2-1; 7 bases are a match to TRBD1. V was clipped by 5 bases and J by 6 bases; unmatched bases: 8. The germline V gene has CDR1 SGHRS and CDR2 YFSETQ. CDR3 length: 14 residues. CDR3 coding DNA: TGCGCCAGCAGAGACAACCCAGGGGGCAATGAGCAGTTCTTC. Protein sequence: CASRDNPGGNEQFF.